This T cell receptor (beta chain) is drawn from a study of blood T cells in healthy people across ages. Study-wide points: Long-lived donors had more naive CD4+ cells and higher diversity than aged donors.

The CDR3 totals 16 residues. The V and J ends lost 4 bases and 4 bases, in that order; junction bases with no gene match: 4. CDR1 is SNHLY and CDR2 is FYNNEI in the germline V gene. For this clonotype: Antigen: not known.

Per-sample PBMC isolation yielded at least 6.5 million cells. With a J-beta primer mix and a sample-barcoded 5' primer, a second PCR ran about 6 to 11 cycles. Via MiXCR, TCRdb re-called the 5' RACE reads, giving one row per CDR3 protein. There are 750,000 to 950,000 distinct CDR3 sequences in the sample; 50% to 65% occur only once, and approximately 41% lies in the top ten. This rearrangement joins TRBV2 to TRBJ2-2, with 12 bases matching TRBD2. The clonotype comes from a man older than 75 in good health. Sequencing used blood. CDR3 sequence reads: CASSALAGGGTGELFF. Here the CDR3 DNA reads TGTGCCAGCAGTGCACTAGCGGGAGGCGGCACCGGGGAGCTGTTTTTT.